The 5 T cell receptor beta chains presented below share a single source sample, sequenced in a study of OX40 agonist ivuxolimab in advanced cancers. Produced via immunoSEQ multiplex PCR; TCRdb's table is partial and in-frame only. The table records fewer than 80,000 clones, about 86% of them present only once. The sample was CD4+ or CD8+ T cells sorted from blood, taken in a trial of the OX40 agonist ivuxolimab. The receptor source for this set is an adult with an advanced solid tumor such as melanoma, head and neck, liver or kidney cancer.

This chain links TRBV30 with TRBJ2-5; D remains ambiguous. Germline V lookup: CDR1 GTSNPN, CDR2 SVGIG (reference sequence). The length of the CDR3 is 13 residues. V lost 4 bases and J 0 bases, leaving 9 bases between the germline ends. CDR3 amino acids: CAWTRTDQETQYF. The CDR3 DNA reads TGTGCCTGGACTCGGACGGACCAAGAGACCCAGTACTTC.

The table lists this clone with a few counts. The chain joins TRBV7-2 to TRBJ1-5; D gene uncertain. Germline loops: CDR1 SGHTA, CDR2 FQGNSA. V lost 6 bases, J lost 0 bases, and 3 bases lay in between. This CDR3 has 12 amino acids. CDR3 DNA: TGTGCCAGCAGTTATAGCAATCAGCCCCAGCATTTT. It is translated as CASSYSNQPQHF.

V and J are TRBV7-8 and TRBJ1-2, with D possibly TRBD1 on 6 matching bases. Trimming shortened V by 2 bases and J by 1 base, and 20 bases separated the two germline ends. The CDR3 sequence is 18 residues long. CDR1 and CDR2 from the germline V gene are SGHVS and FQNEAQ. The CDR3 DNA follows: TGTGCCAGCAGCTTATGGGAAAACAGGGCAGAATTTAACTATGGCTACACCTTC. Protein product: CASSLWENRAEFNYGYTF.

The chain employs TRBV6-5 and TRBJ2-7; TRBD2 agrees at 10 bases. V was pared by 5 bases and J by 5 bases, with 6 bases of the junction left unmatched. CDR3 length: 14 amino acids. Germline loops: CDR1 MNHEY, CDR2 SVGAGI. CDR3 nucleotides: TGTGCCAGCAGTACGAGACTAGCGGGCCACGAGCAGTACTTC. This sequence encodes CASSTRLAGHEQYF.

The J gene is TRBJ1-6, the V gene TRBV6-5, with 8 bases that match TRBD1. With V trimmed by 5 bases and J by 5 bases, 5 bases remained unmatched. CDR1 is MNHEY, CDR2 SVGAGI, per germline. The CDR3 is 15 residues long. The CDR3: CASSPDRADNSPLHF. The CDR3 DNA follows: TGTGCCAGCAGTCCGGACAGGGCGGATAATTCACCCCTCCACTTT.